These 26 T cell receptor beta chains were all obtained from the same sample, sequenced in a study of shared clonotypes between healthy human individuals. Sequenced by immunoSEQ multiplex PCR; TCRdb stores in-frame clones only, minus some. This table has about 960,000 clones, approximately 80% appearing once. The sample taken for sequencing was memory CD4+ T cells sorted from blood. Subset of the sample: CD45RA-negative fraction. These TCRs come from a man younger than 35 in good health.

V usage is TRBV27 and J usage is TRBJ2-3; TRBD1 matches at 8 bases. V was clipped by 5 bases and J by 5 bases; unmatched bases: 6. The CDR3 spans 14 residues. Germline CDR1 reads MNHEY; CDR2 reads SMNVEV (reference sequence). As DNA, the CDR3 is TGTGCCAGCAGTACGATAGACAGGGGAGATACGCAGTATTTT. Translation gives CASSTIDRGDTQYF.

The chain links TRBV4-1 to TRBJ2-1; maybe TRBD2 (6 bases). V was clipped by 4 bases and J by 5 bases, with 18 bases between them. The CDR3 totals 16 residues. Germline V gene data show CDR1 as MGHRA and CDR2 as YSYEKL. CDR3: CASSRPSGVKNNEQFF. CDR3 DNA: TGCGCCAGCAGCCGACCCTCGGGGGTAAAAAACAATGAGCAGTTCTTC.

The chain joins TRBV5-5 to TRBJ2-7; the D gene is possibly TRBD1 (5 bases). Germline V gene data show CDR1 as SGHKS and CDR2 as YYEKEE (reference sequence). V was pared by 4 bases and J by 6 bases, with 14 bases between. The CDR3 has 13 residues. Here the CDR3 reads CASSPDRRREQYF. The CDR3 region has the DNA TGTGCCAGCAGCCCCGACAGACGTCGCGAGCAGTACTTC.

This clone was seen only a few times. This chain links TRBV18 with TRBJ1-1; 8 nucleotides agree with TRBD1. This CDR3 region has 16 residues. Germline V gene lookup returns CDR1 KGHSH and CDR2 LQKENI. Unmatched junction bases numbered 11, after V lost 5 bases and J lost 3 bases. DNA for the CDR3: TGTGCCAGCTCATCCCAGGACAGGGTGATAGACACTGAAGCTTTCTTT. Translating it yields CASSSQDRVIDTEAFF.

A single count supports this clone. The rearrangement links TRBV5-4 to TRBJ2-7, with a possible D match to TRBD2 (5 bases). The V end lost 4 bases, the J end lost 5 bases, and 13 bases lay between the germline ends. CDR3 size: 13 residues. CDR1 is SGHNT and CDR2 is YYREEE in the germline V gene (reference sequence). The CDR3 here is CASSLGVLDEQYF. The CDR3, as DNA: TGTGCCAGCAGCCTGGGAGTCTTGGACGAGCAGTACTTC. Full variable domain (missing parts from reference TRBV5-4 and TRBJ2-7): ETGVTQSPTHLIKTRGQQVTLRCSSQSGHNTVSWYQQALGQGPQFIFQYYREEENGRGNFPPRFSGLQFPNYSSELNVNALELDDSALYLCASSLGVLDEQYFGPGTRLTVT.

This chain connects TRBV7-8 to TRBJ2-1; D uncertain. CDR1 and CDR2 (germline): SGHVS, FQNEAQ. Between the trimmed V and J ends, which lost 1 base and 4 bases, there was a span of 11 bases. This CDR3 has 15 amino acids. The CDR3 sequence: CASSLGLVKYNEQFF. As DNA, the CDR3 is TGTGCCAGCAGCTTAGGGCTAGTCAAATACAATGAGCAGTTCTTC.

The chain carries TRBV7-2 and TRBJ2-1, with D unclear. The V gene's germline CDR1 is SGHTA and CDR2 FQGNSA. V was clipped by 1 base and J by 5 bases, with 12 bases between them. This CDR3 contains 15 residues. The CDR3 is CASSLDLPPHNEQFF. The CDR3 coding sequence is TGTGCCAGCAGCTTAGATCTCCCCCCGCACAATGAGCAGTTCTTC.

Ten or more counts support this clone. This CDR3 is CASSTGLATNEQFF. In DNA form, the CDR3 reads TGTGCCAGTAGTACGGGACTAGCGACGAATGAGCAGTTCTTC. The chain recombines TRBV19 with TRBJ2-1; 10 bases map to TRBD2. J lost 7 bases, V lost 4 bases, and 4 bases had no gene match. The CDR3 spans 14 residues. Per germline, CDR1 LNHDA and CDR2 SQIVND (reference sequence). The variable domain in full, completed from reference TRBV19 and TRBJ2-1, reads DGGITQSPKYLFRKEGQNVTLSCEQNLNHDAMYWYRQDPGQGLRLIYYSQIVNDFQKGDIAEGYSVSREKKESFPLTVTSAQKNPTAFYLCASSTGLATNEQFFGPGTRLTVL.

This clone was found many times. The gene calls are TRBV6-6 and TRBJ2-7; 11 nucleotides agree with TRBD1. The germline CDR1 and CDR2 sequences are MNHNY and SVGAGI (reference sequence). Trimming at V came to 2 bases and at J to 2 bases, leaving 5 bases not matched to a gene. This CDR3 is built from 16 residues. CDR3 DNA: TGTGCCAGCAGTTACGGACAGGGGGCGTTGGCCTACGAGCAGTACTTC. Amino acids: CASSYGQGALAYEQYF.

The CDR3 spells CASRTGVRNTEAFF. CDR3 DNA: TGTGCCAGCAGGACAGGGGTTAGGAACACTGAAGCTTTCTTT. The chain carries TRBV28 and TRBJ1-1; 8 bases map to TRBD1. CDR1 and CDR2 (germline): MDHEN, SYDVKM. Trimming cost V 6 bases and J 1 base; bases outside gene matches: 4. This CDR3 contains 14 residues.

This clone was seen just once. The chain is built from TRBV9 and TRBJ2-5; D is ambiguous. Germline V gene data show CDR1 as SGDLS and CDR2 as YYNGEE. The CDR3 is 12 residues long. CDR3 sequence reads: CAARPSRETQYF. As DNA, the CDR3 is TGTGCTGCCCGGCCCAGTAGGGAGACCCAGTACTTC.

The V and J genes are TRBV9 and TRBJ2-3; 11 bases are shared with TRBD2. Trimming took 3 bases from V and 6 from J; bases not matched to a gene: 6. This CDR3 has 15 amino acids. Germline V gene sequence: CDR1 SGDLS, CDR2 YYNGEE. DNA for the CDR3: TGTGCCAGCAGCGCTACTAGCGGGGGCCGGGATACGCAGTATTTT. This sequence encodes CASSATSGGRDTQYF.

The rearrangement uses TRBV5-3 and TRBJ1-3, with D uncertain. TRBV5-3 is classed as an ORF, of uncertain function. The CDR3 is made up of 16 amino acids. V was trimmed by 2 bases and J by 1 base, leaving 13 bases between them. The CDR3 nucleotides read TGTGCCAGAAGCTTCTCGAGGACCGTGTCTGGAAACACCATATATTTT. Translating gives CARSFSRTVSGNTIYF.

This chain uses TRBV9 with TRBJ1-6; D is uncertain. V was shortened by 3 bases and J by 8 bases, with 15 bases between the two germline ends. Germline V gene sequence: CDR1 SGDLS, CDR2 YYNGEE. This CDR3 spans 15 amino acids. The CDR3 region has the DNA TGTGCCAGCAGCGAAAGAGGGTCTGCCGATTCACCCCTCCACTTT. Its translation is CASSERGSADSPLHF.

This rearrangement joins TRBV11-3 to TRBJ2-1; D is uncertain. Germline V gene lookup returns CDR1 SGHNT and CDR2 YENEEA. The CDR3 covers 15 residues. V dropped 6 bases and J dropped 1 base, with 13 bases sitting between them. CDR3 in amino acids: CASSPSGVSYNEQFF. Written as DNA, the CDR3 is TGTGCCAGCAGTCCTTCGGGTGTTTCCTACAATGAGCAGTTCTTC.

J is TRBJ2-2 and V is TRBV2; 11 bases match TRBD1. J was trimmed by 6 bases and V by 6 bases; bases with no gene match: 3. Germline V CDR1 and CDR2: SNHLY, FYNNEI. CDR3 length: 14 residues. CDR3 in DNA: TGTGCCAGCAGAGGACAGGGGGCCGCCGGGGAGCTGTTTTTT. This encodes CASRGQGAAGELFF.

This chain links TRBV9 with TRBJ1-4, with 7 positions matching TRBD1. J gave up 8 bases and V 4 bases, and 5 bases lay outside the gene matches. The CDR3 covers 13 residues. Germline-derived CDR1 and CDR2 are SGDLS and YYNGEE. The CDR3 region is CASSPPGGEKLFF. In DNA form, the CDR3 reads TGTGCCAGCAGCCCACCAGGGGGGGAAAAACTGTTTTTT.

V and J are TRBV10-3 and TRBJ2-6, with 7 bases identical to TRBD1. The V segment lost 1 base and the J segment 0 bases; nucleotides outside the gene matches: 24. CDR1 and CDR2 (germline): ENHRY, SYGVKD. This CDR3 spans 24 amino acids. The CDR3 loop is CAISEWDSTYLKMSSSSGANVLTF. The DNA of the CDR3 is TGTGCCATCAGTGAGTGGGACAGCACATATCTCAAGATGTCCTCCTCCTCTGGGGCCAACGTCCTGACTTTC.

The V and J genes are TRBV7-2 and TRBJ2-7; possibly TRBD2 for D (7 bases). Germline-derived CDR1 and CDR2 are SGHTA and FQGNSA. The CDR3 sequence is 16 residues long. The germline V and J ends were trimmed by 4 bases and 1 base, with 17 bases remaining between them. CDR3 sequence: CASSSRGGTGSYEQYF. CDR3 sequence (DNA): TGTGCCAGCAGCTCCAGGGGAGGGACGGGATCCTACGAGCAGTACTTC.

This rearrangement joins TRBV19 to TRBJ1-1; no definite D call. V was shortened by 5 bases and J by 1 base, with 11 bases between the two germline ends. The CDR3 runs 14 residues. Germline-derived CDR1 and CDR2 are LNHDA and SQIVND (reference sequence). The CDR3 DNA is TGTGCCAGTAGTCCTGGGGTTACGAACACTGAAGCTTTCTTT. It encodes CASSPGVTNTEAFF. The full variable domain, completed using reference TRBV19 and TRBJ1-1, is DGGITQSPKYLFRKEGQNVTLSCEQNLNHDAMYWYRQDPGQGLRLIYYSQIVNDFQKGDIAEGYSVSREKKESFPLTVTSAQKNPTAFYLCASSPGVTNTEAFFGQGTRLTVV.

This chain uses TRBV19 with TRBJ1-2; D is perhaps TRBD1 (5 bases). The CDR3 is 12 residues long. Trimming stripped 4 bases from V and 2 bases from J, with 5 bases between. The germline gives CDR1 LNHDA, CDR2 SQIVND (reference sequence). CDR3 sequence: CASSRQNYGYTF. The CDR3 region has the DNA TGTGCCAGTAGTAGACAGAACTATGGCTACACCTTC.

CDR3 DNA sequence: TGTGCCACCCGGTTCGGGGAGCTGTTTTTT. Its protein product is CATRFGELFF. The V call is TRBV6-6, the J call TRBJ2-2, with no clear D. Trimming took 10 bases from V and 7 from J, leaving 7 bases between them. Per germline, CDR1 MNHNY and CDR2 SVGAGI (reference sequence). CDR3 length equals 10 residues.

Comment on this clone: This sample includes further DNA sequences coding for the same CDR3. The chain carries TRBV6-1 and TRBJ1-3; no definite D call. Germline loops: CDR1 MNHNS, CDR2 SASEGT. This CDR3 comprises 14 residues. Deletions cut 1 base from V and 1 base from J, with 5 bases between. CDR3 sequence (DNA): TGTGCCAGCAGTGAAGGGGGATCTGGAAACACCATATATTTT. Translation: CASSEGGSGNTIYF.

This clone has just a few counts. The rearrangement uses TRBV7-9 and TRBJ2-5, with TRBD2 identical over 14 bases. Trimming cost V 4 bases and J 4 bases; bases outside gene matches: 8. CDR1 is SEHNR and CDR2 is FQNEAQ in the germline V gene (reference sequence). The CDR3 runs to 17 residues. CDR3 in DNA: TGTGCCAGCAGCTCCAGGACTAGCGGGGGGTCAAGAGAGACCCAGTACTTC. This codes for CASSSRTSGGSRETQYF.

This sequence joins TRBV6-1 and TRBJ2-7, with TRBD2 identical over 8 bases. The CDR3 totals 14 residues. The V and J ends lost 6 bases and 3 bases, in that order; junction bases with no gene match: 7. Germline CDR1 is MNHNS and CDR2 is SASEGT. CDR3 DNA: TGTGCCAGCAGCTCCCAGGCGGGGGGCTACGAGCAGTACTTC. As protein: CASSSQAGGYEQYF.

Only one count was recorded for this clone. This may arise from a read error, as a much more abundant clone is one base away. J is TRBJ1-5 and V is TRBV25-1; 8 positions agree with TRBD1. Germline CDR1 and CDR2: MGHDK and SYGVNS. The CDR3 contains 14 residues. V lost 4 bases, J lost 3 bases, and 2 bases stayed unmatched. Here the CDR3 reads CASSGQGINQPQHF. The CDR3 nucleotides read TGTGCCAGCAGTGGACAGGGGATCAATCAGCCCCAGCATTTT.